This T cell receptor beta chain came from a study of cytomegalovirus exposure and HLA in healthy donors. The PCR made use of 60 Vbeta and 13 Jbeta primers. Repertoires were generated with immunoSEQ multiplex PCR, while TCRdb's copy carries only in-frame clones and drops some. Here the sample spans 100,000 to 150,000 clones, approximately 10% being singletons. Worth noting for this clone: Its specificity is not known.

It was healthy bone marrow donors who served as donors. Points from the study as a whole: Earlier analysis yielded a pattern in which most TCR beta V segments were productive about 87% or about 30% of the time.

Sequenced input: PBMCs. The source is a woman younger than 35 in good health and CMV-seropositive.

CDR3 protein: CASSLRLAGARTDTQYF. CDR3 DNA: TGTGCCAGCAGCTTAAGACTAGCGGGGGCCCGCACAGATACGCAGTATTTT. The chain combines TRBV5-4 with TRBJ2-3, with 12 bases aligning to TRBD2. The CDR3 length is 17 residues. V was pared by 2 bases and J by 1 base, with 5 bases of the junction left unmatched. CDR1 and CDR2 from the germline V gene are SGHNT and YYREEE (reference sequence).